These T cell receptor beta chains were read from a single sample in a study of T cell responses to AZD1222 COVID-19 vaccine. The data were produced by immunoSEQ multiplex PCR, yet TCRdb's version contains in-frame clones alone and is incomplete. The sample shows 95,000 to 100,000 clones, approximately 90% of them seen only once. The source material was peripheral blood, sampled on day 0 of AZD1222 vaccination. These receptor sequences come from an adult in good health. CDR3s include the opening cysteine and the closing phenylalanine or tryptophan. A D gene is named only where the DNA matches it firmly. The size of a clone is reported for some rows only, either as once, few or many, or as a class for expanded clones.

len | j_gene | d_gene | v_gene | abundance | CDR3aa | CDR3nt
15 | TRBJ1-2 | TRBD1 | TRBV4-1 | - | CASSPTTGFERGYTF | TGCGCCAGCAGCCCGACGACAGGGTTCGAGCGTGGCTACACCTTC
15 | TRBJ1-5 | - | TRBV6-5 | - | CASRLLQGVNQPQHF | TGTGCCAGCAGACTTTTACAGGGAGTCAATCAGCCCCAGCATTTT
17 | TRBJ2-1 | TRBD2 | TRBV9 | - | CASSVGSVGGYYNEQFF | TGTGCCAGCAGCGTAGGGAGTGTCGGGGGGTATTACAATGAGCAGTTCTTC
14 | TRBJ2-3 | TRBD2 | TRBV19 | - | CATSSGGTTDTQYF | TGTGCCACTTCTAGCGGGGGCACCACAGATACGCAGTATTTT
14 | TRBJ1-4 | - | TRBV6-1 | - | CASSETLNNEKLFF | TGTGCCAGCAGTGAAACGCTGAATAATGAAAAACTGTTTTTT
15 | TRBJ2-7 | - | TRBV18 | - | CASSLDGTVSYEQYF | TGTGCCAGCTCATTAGACGGGACCGTCTCCTACGAGCAGTACTTC
14 | TRBJ2-5 | - | TRBV30 | - | CAWSVSGGRETQYF | TGTGCCTGGAGTGTGTCCGGGGGCCGAGAGACCCAGTACTTC
13 | TRBJ1-6 | - | TRBV9 | once | CASSAAQNSPLHF | TGTGCCAGCAGCGCCGCTCAGAATTCACCCCTCCACTTT
15 | TRBJ2-7 | TRBD1 | TRBV6-1 | - | CASSEWTGRGYEQYF | TGTGCCAGCAGTGAGTGGACAGGGCGAGGATACGAGCAGTACTTC
15 | TRBJ1-3 | TRBD1 | TRBV19 | - | CASSIGTGVGNTIYF | TGTGCCAGTAGTATTGGGACAGGGGTAGGAAACACCATATATTTT
12 | TRBJ1-1 | - | TRBV30 | - | CAWSRRVTEAFF | TGTGCCTGGAGTCGCAGAGTTACTGAAGCTTTCTTT
18 | TRBJ2-7 | - | TRBV28 | - | CASSSGQSTHLSSYEQYF | TGTGCCAGCAGTTCAGGACAGTCTACCCACCTTAGCTCCTACGAGCAGTACTTC
14 | TRBJ1-1 | - | TRBV13 | - | CASSSDGEEPEAFF | TGTGCCAGCAGCTCCGACGGGGAGGAGCCTGAAGCTTTCTTT
13 | TRBJ1-1 | - | TRBV12-3/TRBV12-4 | - | CASSFNLNTEAFF | TGTGCCAGCAGCTTTAATTTGAACACTGAAGCTTTCTTT
17 | TRBJ2-1 | - | TRBV5-6 | - | CASSLGPRLSSYNEQFF | TGTGCCAGCAGCTTGGGACCAAGGCTGAGCTCCTACAATGAGCAGTTCTTC
12 | TRBJ2-7 | - | TRBV3-1/TRBV3-2 | - | CASSQGGYEQYF | TGTGCCAGCAGCCAAGGGGGCTACGAGCAGTACTTC
16 | TRBJ2-3 | TRBD2 | TRBV7-2 | - | CASSQGLAGGTDTQYF | TGTGCCAGCAGCCAGGGACTAGCGGGGGGCACAGATACGCAGTATTTT
12 | TRBJ2-7 | - | TRBV2 | once | CASTVDRTKEYF | TGTGCCAGCACCGTAGACAGGACTAAGGAGTACTTC
12 | TRBJ1-4 | - | TRBV18 | - | CASSPGDEKLFF | TGTGCCAGCTCCCCGGGGGATGAAAAACTGTTTTTT
13 | TRBJ2-7 | TRBD1 | TRBV19 | - | CASSNGQGLEQYF | TGTGCCAGTAGTAATGGACAGGGGCTCGAGCAGTACTTC
12 | TRBJ1-1 | - | TRBV30 | - | CAWIEQNTEAFF | TGTGCCTGGATTGAACAGAACACTGAAGCTTTCTTT
15 | TRBJ1-5 | - | TRBV28 | - | CASRTPSGMDQPQHF | TGTGCCAGCAGAACCCCTTCAGGGATGGATCAGCCCCAGCATTTT
15 | TRBJ2-7 | - | TRBV5-5 | - | CASSLFIHQGYEQYF | TGTGCCAGCAGCTTGTTCATCCATCAGGGATACGAGCAGTACTTC
11 | TRBJ2-1 | - | TRBV20-1 | - | CSARGAGEQFF | TGCAGTGCTAGGGGGGCGGGTGAGCAGTTCTTC
17 | TRBJ1-6 | - | TRBV5-1 | - | CASSLSTASSYNSPLHF | TGCGCCAGCAGCTTGTCTACAGCTAGCTCCTATAATTCACCCCTCCACTTT